Below, 24 T cell receptor beta chains from the same sample are listed, as sequenced in a study of shared clonotypes between healthy human individuals. Profiling relied on immunoSEQ multiplex PCR, and the TCRdb table lists in-frame clones only, not all of them. The table includes about 2.3 million clones, around 90% detected once. Sequencing was performed on naive CD4+ T cells from PBMCs. Subset: CD45RA+ positively selected. The source is a man between 18 and 29 years old in good health. Some clones in this sample may be carry-over from other donors' samples.

The gene calls are TRBV5-1 and TRBJ2-1; no clear D gene. CDR1 is SGHRS and CDR2 is YFSETQ in the germline V gene. The CDR3 is made up of 11 amino acids. V was cut by 5 bases and J by 9 bases, with 9 bases left in between. The CDR3 bases are TGCGCCAGCAGTACCGCCGGTGAGCAGTTCTTC. Translation: CASSTAGEQFF.

This chain links TRBV11-2 with TRBJ2-7; a weak D match, TRBD1 (5 bases). The CDR3 length is 14 residues. The germline V gene encodes CDR1 SGHAT and CDR2 FQNNGV. V dropped 5 bases and J dropped 1 base, with 12 bases sitting between them. CDR3 protein: CASSLGVISYEQYF. The CDR3 DNA is TGTGCCAGCAGCCTAGGGGTCATTTCCTACGAGCAGTACTTC. Supplemented by reference TRBV11-2 and TRBJ2-7, the full variable domain reads EAGVAQSPRYKIIEKRQSVAFWCNPISGHATLYWYQQILGQGPKLLIQFQNNGVVDDSQLPKDRFSAERLKGVDSTLKIQPAKLEDSAVYLCASSLGVISYEQYFGPGTRLTVT.

Points on this clone: The identical CDR3 is also encoded by other nucleotide sequences in the sample. The genes are TRBV7-8 and TRBJ1-5; perhaps TRBD1 as D (5 bases). Germline V lookup: CDR1 SGHVS, CDR2 FQNEAQ. The CDR3 consists of 14 residues. Trimming took off 5 bases at V and 2 bases at J, with 10 bases between the two ends. CDR3 sequence: CASSRDGRNQPQHF. The CDR3 DNA reads as TGTGCCAGCAGCCGGGACGGTCGCAATCAGCCCCAGCATTTT.

The chain uses TRBV5-1 and TRBJ2-1; perhaps TRBD1 as D (5 bases). The germline V and J ends were trimmed by 5 bases and 3 bases, with 15 bases remaining between them. Germline V lookup: CDR1 SGHRS, CDR2 YFSETQ. There are 15 residues in the CDR3. In DNA form, the CDR3 reads TGCGCCAGCAGTTCAGACAGCCTAAACTACAATGAGCAGTTCTTC. It is translated as CASSSDSLNYNEQFF.

The CDR3 sequence is CAWSGQYGTSKRRNIQYF. CDR3 sequence (DNA): TGTGCCTGGAGTGGACAGTATGGTACCTCAAAAAGGCGGAACATTCAGTACTTC. The chain uses TRBV30 and TRBJ2-4; D perhaps matches TRBD1 (5 bases). Trimming removed 1 base at V and 7 bases at J, with 26 bases between. The CDR3 has 18 amino acids. The V gene's germline CDR1 is GTSNPN and CDR2 SVGIG (reference sequence).

The gene calls are TRBV5-4 and TRBJ2-7; a weak D match, TRBD1 (6 bases). Germline V CDR1 and CDR2: SGHNT, YYREEE (reference sequence). V gave up 4 bases and J gave up 1 base, with 12 bases separating them. The CDR3 totals 14 residues. The CDR3 region has the DNA TGTGCCAGCAGCGCCCGGACAGATTCCTACGAGCAGTACTTC. It specifies CASSARTDSYEQYF.

The chain combines TRBV9 with TRBJ1-4, with D maybe TRBD1 (6 bases). V was shortened by 0 bases and J by 8 bases, with 8 bases between the two germline ends. Germline V CDR1 and CDR2: SGDLS, YYNGEE. This CDR3 has 13 residues. CDR3 DNA: TGTGCCAGCAGCGTAGACAGGGACGAAAAACTGTTTTTT. Translation gives CASSVDRDEKLFF.

CDR3 nucleotide sequence: TGTGCCAGCAGCTTAGGGAGGGGACAACAAGAGACCCAGTACTTC. Its translation: CASSLGRGQQETQYF. The chain couples TRBV7-9 to TRBJ2-5, with D possibly called TRBD1 or TRBD2 (6 bases each). Trimming pared 1 base from V and 2 bases from J, leaving 11 bases between. The CDR3 extends over 15 amino acids. Germline V CDR1 and CDR2: SEHNR, FQNEAQ (reference sequence).

The sample holds one count of this clone. Here the CDR3 DNA reads TGTGCCAGTAGTTCAGCCGGGACAGGGGAAACTGAAGCTTTCTTT. Its protein product is CASSSAGTGETEAFF. V is TRBV19 and J is TRBJ1-1; TRBD1 agrees at 10 bases. The junction had 8 bases not matched to a gene; V was cut back by 5 bases and J by 5 bases. CDR3 length: 15 residues. Germline V gives CDR1 LNHDA, CDR2 SQIVND (reference sequence). The variable domain in full, with the rest retrieved from reference TRBV19 and TRBJ1-1, is DGGITQSPKYLFRKEGQNVTLSCEQNLNHDAMYWYRQDPGQGLRLIYYSQIVNDFQKGDIAEGYSVSREKKESFPLTVTSAQKNPTAFYLCASSSAGTGETEAFFGQGTRLTVV.

As regards this clone: The same CDR3 also results from other DNA sequences found in this sample. The chain joins TRBV5-1 to TRBJ2-5; TRBD1 matches at 10 bases. The germline V gene encodes CDR1 SGHRS and CDR2 YFSETQ. The CDR3 has 14 amino acids. Trimming cost V 5 bases and J 5 bases; bases outside gene matches: 6. The CDR3 here is CASRIGTGEETQYF. Here the CDR3 DNA reads TGCGCCAGCAGAATAGGGACAGGGGAGGAGACCCAGTACTTC. The full variable domain, its missing parts supplied by reference TRBV5-1 and TRBJ2-5, is KAGVTQTPRYLIKTRGQQVTLSCSPISGHRSVSWYQQTPGQGLQFLFEYFSETQRNKGNFPGRFSGRQFSNSRSEMNVSTLELGDSALYLCASRIGTGEETQYFGPGTRLLVL.

The J gene is TRBJ2-7, the V gene TRBV7-2, with D possibly being TRBD2 (6 bases). V shed 2 bases and J shed 0 bases, with 20 bases lying between them. There are 18 residues in the CDR3. Germline V lookup: CDR1 SGHTA, CDR2 FQGNSA. This CDR3 is CASSLIVASEISSYEQYF. The CDR3 DNA is TGTGCCAGCAGCTTAATTGTCGCTAGCGAAATAAGCTCCTACGAGCAGTACTTC.

The chain is built from TRBV2 and TRBJ1-1; the D gene is possibly TRBD1 (5 bases). With 8 bases removed from V and 1 base from J, the gap between germline ends came to 14 bases. The CDR3 is 14 amino acids. Germline CDR1 reads SNHLY; CDR2 reads FYNNEI. This CDR3 reads CASSQRGENTEAFF. The CDR3 DNA reads TGTGCCAGCTCACAAAGGGGTGAGAACACTGAAGCTTTCTTT.

This clone was seen only once. This same CDR3 is encoded by further DNA sequences in the sample. The CDR3 protein is CASSLIGELFF. The CDR3 region has the DNA TGTGCCAGCAGTTTAATAGGGGAGCTGTTTTTT. The J gene is TRBJ2-2, the V gene TRBV28; no clear D. With 2 bases removed from V and 8 bases from J, the gap between germline ends came to 3 bases. Germline V lookup: CDR1 MDHEN, CDR2 SYDVKM. The CDR3 length is 11 residues.

The CDR3 region is CASSLNGARGYEQYF. The CDR3 DNA reads TGTGCCAGCAGCTTAAATGGGGCGCGTGGCTACGAGCAGTACTTC. The rearrangement uses TRBV7-3 and TRBJ2-7, with a tentative D call TRBD1 (5 bases). Trimming removed 1 base at V and 3 bases at J, with 13 bases between. The CDR3 runs to 15 residues. Germline CDR1 reads SGHTA; CDR2 reads FQGTGA.

This clone was seen only once. Other DNA sequences in the sample encode the same CDR3. J is TRBJ2-7 and V is TRBV5-1, with D uncertain. This CDR3 comprises 14 residues. CDR1 is SGHRS, CDR2 YFSETQ, per germline. The ends were cut back, 4 bases at V and 0 bases at J, with 11 bases in the middle. The DNA for the CDR3 is TGCGCCAGCAGCCCGAGGACCCGCTCCTACGAGCAGTACTTC. It yields the protein CASSPRTRSYEQYF.

This rearrangement joins TRBV11-2 to TRBJ2-3, with D uncertain. Per germline, CDR1 SGHAT and CDR2 FQNNGV. This CDR3 is 15 amino acids long. Between the trimmed V and J ends, which lost 4 bases and 1 base, there was a span of 12 bases. CDR3 loop: CASSSAPQGTDTQYF. The CDR3 bases are TGTGCCAGCAGCTCGGCCCCTCAAGGCACAGATACGCAGTATTTT. The full variable domain, with the rest looked up from reference TRBV11-2 and TRBJ2-3, is EAGVAQSPRYKIIEKRQSVAFWCNPISGHATLYWYQQILGQGPKLLIQFQNNGVVDDSQLPKDRFSAERLKGVDSTLKIQPAKLEDSAVYLCASSSAPQGTDTQYFGPGTRLTVL.

This sequence joins TRBV15 and TRBJ2-1; 7 bases line up with TRBD1. CDR3 length: 15 residues. Germline loops: CDR1 LNHNV, CDR2 YYDKDF (reference sequence). V lost 1 base, J lost 10 bases, and 10 bases stayed unmatched. CDR3 in amino acids: CATSRGGLGQSEQFF. The CDR3, as DNA: TGTGCCACCAGCAGAGGCGGCCTGGGACAGTCGGAGCAGTTCTTC.

This sequence joins TRBV4-1 and TRBJ2-5; TRBD1 agrees at 7 bases. Germline V CDR1 and CDR2: MGHRA, YSYEKL. CDR3 length: 15 residues. V was pared by 2 bases and J by 5 bases, with 8 bases of the junction left unmatched. The chain's CDR3 is CASSQTDRVKETQYF. The CDR3 DNA follows: TGCGCCAGCAGCCAAACCGACAGGGTAAAGGAGACCCAGTACTTC.

The chain has TRBV2 and TRBJ2-1; maybe TRBD2 (6 bases). The CDR3 is 13 amino acids. CDR1 is SNHLY and CDR2 is FYNNEI in the germline V gene. V lost 7 bases, J lost 3 bases, and 10 bases lay in between. Here the CDR3 reads CASIGTLYNEQFF. The CDR3 DNA reads TGTGCCAGCATCGGGACTCTCTACAATGAGCAGTTCTTC.

V is TRBV7-2 and J is TRBJ1-1; tentative D call: TRBD1 (6 bases). The CDR3 consists of 16 residues. From germline, CDR1 is SGHTA and CDR2 FQGNSA. The ends were cut back, 5 bases at V and 3 bases at J, with 19 bases in the middle. Here the CDR3 DNA reads TGTGCCAGCAGCAGCCCAAGGACAGCGGATTACACTGAAGCTTTCTTT. Translated, it gives CASSSPRTADYTEAFF.

This chain links TRBV7-9 with TRBJ2-1; 10 nucleotides agree with TRBD2. V lost 2 bases to trimming and J lost 4 bases; unmatched junction nucleotides: 11. The germline gives CDR1 SEHNR, CDR2 FQNEAQ (reference sequence). The CDR3 contains 18 residues. DNA for the CDR3: TGTGCCAGCAGCTTACATGGGGCTAGCGGGAGTTGGTACAATGAGCAGTTCTTC. It encodes CASSLHGASGSWYNEQFF. Variable domain in full (rest from reference TRBV7-9 and TRBJ2-1): DTGVSQNPRHKITKRGQNVTFRCDPISEHNRLYWYRQTLGQGPEFLTYFQNEAQLEKSRLLSDRFSAERPKGSFSTLEIQRTEQGDSAMYLCASSLHGASGSWYNEQFFGPGTRLTVL.

This rearrangement joins TRBV19 to TRBJ1-5; 7 bases match TRBD1. The junction had 11 bases not matched to a gene; V was cut back by 9 bases and J by 6 bases. This CDR3 region has 14 residues. Looked up from germline, CDR1 is LNHDA and CDR2 is SQIVND (reference sequence). CDR3 sequence (DNA): TGTGCCAGCACAACGGACAGGTCGAGTCAGCCCCAGCATTTT. Encoded protein: CASTTDRSSQPQHF.

V is TRBV5-4 and J is TRBJ2-7; TRBD1 matches 11 bases. Germline V CDR1 and CDR2: SGHNT, YYREEE (reference sequence). CDR3 length: 14 amino acids. V lost 3 bases to trimming and J lost 4 bases; unmatched junction nucleotides: 3. Here the CDR3 reads CASSSGQGDYEQYF. The CDR3 DNA follows: TGTGCCAGCAGCTCGGGACAGGGGGATTACGAGCAGTACTTC.

This chain joins TRBV4-2 and TRBJ2-3, with D possibly being TRBD1 (5 bases). V lost 3 bases and J 2 bases, leaving 18 bases between the germline ends. Germline loops: CDR1 LGHNA, CDR2 YNFKEQ. There are 17 residues in the CDR3. Here the CDR3 DNA reads TGTGCCAGCAGCCAGCTGCCGACAGTCCTAACCACAGATACGCAGTATTTT. Translation: CASSQLPTVLTTDTQYF.